Each of the 3 T cell receptor beta chains below was sequenced from the same sample in a study of blood T cells in healthy people across ages. For the second PCR, which ran for 7 to 11 cycles, a sample-barcoded 5' primer and a J-beta primer mix were used. TCRdb passed the 5' RACE reads through MiXCR, listing each CDR3 protein once. The sample consists of roughly 570,000 distinct CDR3 sequences, about 26% of them appearing once. Sequencing input: blood. The receptors shown here come from a woman between 70 and 85 years old in good health.

The rearrangement links TRBV20-1 to TRBJ2-5; 15 nucleotides line up with TRBD2. Germline assignment: CDR1 DFQATT and CDR2 SNEGSKA (reference sequence). Losses at the gene ends were 5 bases for V and 5 bases for J; bases not matched to a gene: 6. The CDR3 runs 15 residues. CDR3 in amino acids: CSAGGLAGGLETQYF. DNA of the CDR3: TGCAGTGCTGGGGGACTAGCGGGGGGTTTGGAGACCCAGTACTTC.

In nucleotides, the CDR3 is TGTGCCAGCAGCTCCGACGGGGAGACCCAGTACTTC. Encoded protein: CASSSDGETQYF. J is TRBJ2-5 and V is TRBV11-1; D unresolved. The CDR3 runs 12 residues. V was pared by 4 bases and J by 5 bases, with 8 bases between. Germline V gene lookup returns CDR1 SGHAT and CDR2 FQDESV (reference sequence).

A few counts support this clonotype. The chain carries TRBV7-9 and TRBJ2-5; no reliable D call. With the DNA end fitting TRBJ2-7 better, the J assignment may be wrong. This CDR3 contains 13 residues. Per the germline V gene, CDR1 is SEHNR and CDR2 is FQNEAQ (reference sequence). The DNA of the CDR3 is TGTGCCAGCAGCTTATTTCCCACCTACGAGCAGTACTTC. This encodes CASSLFPTYEQYF.